A selection of T cell receptor beta chains follows, all from one sample in a study of T cell responses to AZD1222 COVID-19 vaccine. Assay used: immunoSEQ multiplex PCR; TCRdb lists only in-frame clones, some missing. The sample includes under 150,000 clones, over 75% of them seen just once. The material sequenced was peripheral blood, taken 28 days after the second AZD1222 dose. Receptors were obtained from an adult who received the AZD1222 COVID-19 vaccine. Both conserved end residues are trimmed from each CDR3. Clone size is stated in some rows and not others, as once, few, many or a class when expanded.

TRBJ2-2	.	TRBV5-4	ASSQLENTGELF
TRBJ1-1	.	TRBV6-5	ASSYGQEAF
TRBJ2-3	.	TRBV7-9	ASSLADGSFADTQY
TRBJ2-2	few	TRBV29-1	SVRTSGATGELF
TRBJ2-1	.	TRBV6-2/TRBV6-3	ASSYSGLAGGREQF
TRBJ2-1	.	TRBV3-1/TRBV3-2	ASSEPPSATLNNEQF
TRBJ2-3	.	TRBV7-3	ASSEISGGGANTQY
TRBJ2-1	.	TRBV7-2	ASSLEGQGLAEQF
TRBJ1-3	.	TRBV28	ASSLMDSGNTIY
TRBJ2-1	.	TRBV9	ASSPGNYNEQF
TRBJ2-1	.	TRBV7-8	ASSSLFRDRLRKDNEQF
TRBJ2-3	.	TRBV24-1	ATSDLYRDNLNTQY
TRBJ2-1	once	TRBV7-3	ASSLAGSRQF
TRBJ2-4	.	TRBV6-5	ASSPQGAKNIQY
TRBJ1-1	.	TRBV5-5	ASSLGLNTEAF
TRBJ2-3	once	TRBV9	ASSVEGSGTDTQY
TRBJ2-5	.	TRBV5-1	ASTEASGRTQETQY
TRBJ1-4	.	TRBV14	ASTSGGTNEKLF
TRBJ1-6	.	TRBV28	ASRGAGTPPLH
TRBJ1-3	.	TRBV4-1	ASSQSQGEWGNTIY
TRBJ2-5	.	TRBV5-1	ASSSTSTETQY
TRBJ2-3	.	TRBV4-2	ASSQDYRPPVADTQY
TRBJ2-3	.	TRBV3-1/TRBV3-2	ASPRLADTDTQY